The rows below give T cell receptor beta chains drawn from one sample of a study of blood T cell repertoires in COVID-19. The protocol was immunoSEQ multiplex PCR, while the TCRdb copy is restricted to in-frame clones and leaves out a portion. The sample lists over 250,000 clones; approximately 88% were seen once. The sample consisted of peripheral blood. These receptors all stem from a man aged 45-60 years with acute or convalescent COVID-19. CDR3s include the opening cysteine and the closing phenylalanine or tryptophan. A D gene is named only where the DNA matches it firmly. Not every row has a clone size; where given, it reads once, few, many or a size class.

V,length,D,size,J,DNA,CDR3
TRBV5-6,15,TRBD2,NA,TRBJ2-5,TGTGCCAGCAGCAGGGTGCGGGGGGGCCTCGAGACCCAGTACTTC,CASSRVRGGLETQYF
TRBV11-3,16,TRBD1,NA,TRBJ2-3,TGTGCCAGCAGCGCGCGGGGACAGGGGCGACCAGATACGCAGTATTTT,CASSARGQGRPDTQYF
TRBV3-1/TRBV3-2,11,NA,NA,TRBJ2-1,TGTGCCAGCAGCCGGGCCCGGGAGCAGTTCTTC,CASSRAREQFF
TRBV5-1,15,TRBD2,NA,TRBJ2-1,TGCGCCAGCAGCTTGGCGGGGGGTTTGTACAATGAGCAGTTCTTC,CASSLAGGLYNEQFF
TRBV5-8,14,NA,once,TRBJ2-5,TGTGCCAGCAGCTTAATTAGTTGGGCAGAGACCCAGTACTTC,CASSLISWAETQYF
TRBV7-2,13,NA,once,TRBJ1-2,TGTGCCAGCAGCCCAGCGACAGAGTATGGCTACACCTTC,CASSPATEYGYTF
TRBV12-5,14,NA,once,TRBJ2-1,TGTGCTAGTGGTACCGCCCGGGACTTACATGAGCAGTTCTTC,CASGTARDLHEQFF
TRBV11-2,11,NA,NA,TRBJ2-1,TGTGCCAGCAGCGAGTACAATGAGCAGTTCTTC,CASSEYNEQFF
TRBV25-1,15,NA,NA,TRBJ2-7,TGTGCCAGCAGCCAAGGGGGGGGTTTCTTCTACGAGCAGTACTTC,CASSQGGGFFYEQYF
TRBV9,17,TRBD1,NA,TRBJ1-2,TGTGCCAGCAGCCCCCCAACAGGGGGCACTCAAATCGCTGGCTACACCTTC,CASSPPTGGTQIAGYTF
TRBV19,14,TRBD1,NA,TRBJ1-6,TGTGCCAGTAGTATTACAGGGGGGAACTCACCCCTCCACTTT,CASSITGGNSPLHF
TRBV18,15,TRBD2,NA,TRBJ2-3,TGTGCCAGCTCACGGGGCGGGAGCGGCACAGATACGCAGTATTTT,CASSRGGSGTDTQYF
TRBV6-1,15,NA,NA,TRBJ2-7,TGTGCCAGCAGTGAACGGGGCAGGGGTACCGACGAGCAGTACTTC,CASSERGRGTDEQYF
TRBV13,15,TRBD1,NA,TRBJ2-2,TGTGCCAGCAGTCTCCGGGACAGGGTCACCGGGGAGCTGTTTTTT,CASSLRDRVTGELFF
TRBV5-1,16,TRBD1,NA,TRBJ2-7,TGCGCCAGCAGCGGGGGACAGCCATGGAGCTCCTACGAGCAGTACTTC,CASSGGQPWSSYEQYF
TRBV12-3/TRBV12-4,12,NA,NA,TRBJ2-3,TGTGCCAGCAGTTTGTCGGGATACGGGCAGTATTTT,CASSLSGYGQYF
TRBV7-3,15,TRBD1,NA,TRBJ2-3,TGTGCCAGCAGCTCCTCCGGGACAGTGACAGATACGCAGTATTTT,CASSSSGTVTDTQYF
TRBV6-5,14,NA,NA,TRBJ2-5,TGTGCCAGCAGTTCTTATGAGGGAGTGGAGACCCAGTACTTC,CASSSYEGVETQYF
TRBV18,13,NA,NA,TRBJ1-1,TGTGCCAGCTCGCCCACAGTTAACACTGAAGCTTTCTTT,CASSPTVNTEAFF
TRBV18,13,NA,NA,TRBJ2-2,TGTGCCAGCTCACAGGAGGTGGCCGGGGAGCTGTTTTTT,CASSQEVAGELFF
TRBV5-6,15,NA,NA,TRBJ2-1,TGTGCCAGCAGCTTGGCGTCAGGATCCTACAATGAGCAGTTCTTC,CASSLASGSYNEQFF
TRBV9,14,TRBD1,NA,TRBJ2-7,TGTGCCAGCAGCCCGACAGGGGGCATCTACGAGCAGTACTTC,CASSPTGGIYEQYF